A selection of T cell receptor beta chains follows, all from one sample in a study of beta chain features in type 1 diabetes. Sequencing was performed with immunoSEQ multiplex PCR; in TCRdb, only in-frame clones are kept and a portion is missing. This sample has a few hundred thousand clones, with approximately 15% found just once. The sequencing input was naive CD4+ T cells from blood. The receptors here all came from a man between 25 and 39 years old with type 1 diabetes. The CDR3 runs from the conserved cysteine through the conserved F or W. Fields, in order: V gene, clone size, D gene, J gene, CDR3 protein, CDR3 DNA. The D gene is left open where the match is weak. A row's size may be missing; if present it is once, few, many or a size class.

v_call: TRBV6-4
clone_size: few
d_call: -
j_call: TRBJ2-6
cdr3_aa: CASSDLGAGANVLTF
cdr3_nt: TGTGCCAGCAGTGACCTCGGGGCTGGGGCCAACGTCCTGACTTTC

v_call: TRBV4-1
clone_size: few
d_call: TRBD1
j_call: TRBJ2-7
cdr3_aa: CASSQPPGQGYYEQYF
cdr3_nt: TGCGCCAGCAGCCAACCGCCGGGACAGGGTTACTACGAGCAGTACTTC

v_call: TRBV5-4
clone_size: -
d_call: -
j_call: TRBJ1-1
cdr3_aa: CASSFQDRVNTEAFF
cdr3_nt: TGTGCCAGCAGTTTCCAGGACAGAGTGAACACTGAAGCTTTCTTT

v_call: TRBV4-1
clone_size: few
d_call: TRBD1
j_call: TRBJ1-2
cdr3_aa: CASSQVGQSRGYTF
cdr3_nt: TGCGCCAGCAGCCAAGTGGGACAGAGCAGGGGCTACACCTTC

v_call: TRBV6-1
clone_size: -
d_call: TRBD1
j_call: TRBJ1-5
cdr3_aa: CASRHQGAGNQPQHF
cdr3_nt: TGTGCCAGCAGACACCAGGGGGCCGGCAATCAGCCCCAGCATTTT

v_call: TRBV28
clone_size: -
d_call: TRBD2
j_call: TRBJ2-1
cdr3_aa: CASSPSGRAFSEQFF
cdr3_nt: TGTGCCAGCAGCCCGAGCGGGAGGGCCTTTTCTGAGCAGTTCTTC

v_call: TRBV7-9
clone_size: -
d_call: -
j_call: TRBJ1-3
cdr3_aa: CASSLVGVVSGNTIYF
cdr3_nt: TGTGCCAGCAGCTTAGTAGGGGTCGTCTCTGGAAACACCATATATTTT

v_call: TRBV6-5
clone_size: -
d_call: -
j_call: TRBJ2-7
cdr3_aa: CASSRYRENYEQYF
cdr3_nt: TGTGCCAGCAGTCGCTACAGGGAGAATTACGAGCAGTACTTC

v_call: TRBV6-1
clone_size: few
d_call: -
j_call: TRBJ2-1
cdr3_aa: CASSGPGTRKFDEQFF
cdr3_nt: TGTGCCAGCAGTGGTCCCGGGACTCGGAAATTCGATGAGCAGTTCTTC

v_call: TRBV7-9
clone_size: few
d_call: TRBD2
j_call: TRBJ2-3
cdr3_aa: CASSLLAGTDTQYF
cdr3_nt: TGTGCCAGCAGCCTACTAGCGGGCACAGATACGCAGTATTTT

v_call: TRBV5-1
clone_size: -
d_call: TRBD1
j_call: TRBJ2-7
cdr3_aa: CASSLDTGTVLGEQYF
cdr3_nt: TGCGCCAGCAGCTTGGATACCGGGACAGTACTCGGCGAGCAGTACTTC

v_call: TRBV4-1
clone_size: few
d_call: -
j_call: TRBJ1-1
cdr3_aa: CASSQGGETEAFF
cdr3_nt: TGCGCCAGCAGCCAGGGGGGGGAGACTGAAGCTTTCTTT

v_call: TRBV7-2
clone_size: -
d_call: -
j_call: TRBJ2-2
cdr3_aa: CASSSPRGRSGELFF
cdr3_nt: TGTGCCAGCAGCTCCCCCCGGGGGAGGAGCGGGGAGCTGTTTTTT

v_call: TRBV10-3
clone_size: -
d_call: TRBD1
j_call: TRBJ2-7
cdr3_aa: CAISESNQGVRSYEQYF
cdr3_nt: TGTGCCATCAGTGAGTCGAATCAGGGGGTGAGGTCCTACGAGCAGTACTTC

v_call: TRBV19
clone_size: -
d_call: -
j_call: TRBJ2-2
cdr3_aa: CASVVTYGGPGELFF
cdr3_nt: TGTGCCAGCGTGGTGACATACGGAGGCCCCGGGGAGCTGTTTTTT

v_call: TRBV12-5
clone_size: -
d_call: -
j_call: TRBJ1-1
cdr3_aa: CASGSGQLNTEAFF
cdr3_nt: TGTGCTAGTGGTTCAGGACAACTGAACACTGAAGCTTTCTTT

v_call: TRBV4-1
clone_size: -
d_call: -
j_call: TRBJ1-1
cdr3_aa: CASREDQGIGPTEAFF
cdr3_nt: TGCGCCAGCAGAGAAGACCAGGGGATCGGTCCCACTGAAGCTTTCTTT

v_call: TRBV11-2
clone_size: -
d_call: -
j_call: TRBJ1-5
cdr3_aa: CASSLDRNQPQHF
cdr3_nt: TGTGCCAGCAGCCTGGACAGAAATCAGCCCCAGCATTTT

v_call: TRBV7-2
clone_size: few
d_call: TRBD2
j_call: TRBJ2-7
cdr3_aa: CASSLSSGRLKEQYF
cdr3_nt: TGTGCCAGCAGCTTATCTAGCGGGAGGCTAAAGGAGCAGTACTTC

v_call: TRBV6-5
clone_size: -
d_call: TRBD1
j_call: TRBJ1-4
cdr3_aa: CASSYRDRGWEKLFF
cdr3_nt: TGTGCCAGCAGTTACCGGGACAGAGGATGGGAAAAACTGTTTTTT

v_call: TRBV9
clone_size: -
d_call: TRBD2
j_call: TRBJ2-3
cdr3_aa: CASSVASGGTDTQYF
cdr3_nt: TGTGCCAGCAGCGTAGCTAGCGGGGGCACAGATACGCAGTATTTT

v_call: TRBV4-1
clone_size: -
d_call: -
j_call: TRBJ2-7
cdr3_aa: CASSQGRGGIATYEQYF
cdr3_nt: TGCGCCAGCAGCCAAGGGCGTGGGGGGATAGCCACCTACGAGCAGTACTTC

v_call: TRBV11-2
clone_size: -
d_call: -
j_call: TRBJ2-6
cdr3_aa: CASSLELDLVLTF
cdr3_nt: TGTGCCAGCAGCTTAGAACTCGATTTAGTCCTGACTTTC

v_call: TRBV5-1
clone_size: few
d_call: -
j_call: TRBJ2-7
cdr3_aa: CASSLQATYEQYF
cdr3_nt: TGCGCCAGCAGCTTGCAGGCCACCTACGAGCAGTACTTC

v_call: TRBV14
clone_size: -
d_call: TRBD1
j_call: TRBJ2-2
cdr3_aa: CASSRAGGTGVTGELFF
cdr3_nt: TGTGCCAGCAGCCGAGCCGGGGGGACAGGGGTGACCGGGGAGCTGTTTTTT

v_call: TRBV9
clone_size: few
d_call: -
j_call: TRBJ1-1
cdr3_aa: CASSSTVPPGEAFF
cdr3_nt: TGTGCCAGCAGCTCCACGGTACCGCCGGGTGAAGCTTTCTTT

v_call: TRBV21-1
clone_size: few
d_call: -
j_call: TRBJ2-7
cdr3_aa: CASSFPETSEQYF
cdr3_nt: TGTGCCAGCAGCTTCCCCGAGACTAGCGAGCAGTACTTC

v_call: TRBV5-4
clone_size: -
d_call: -
j_call: TRBJ2-5
cdr3_aa: CASSFYTGQETQYF
cdr3_nt: TGTGCCAGCAGCTTTTATACAGGGCAAGAGACCCAGTACTTC

v_call: TRBV27
clone_size: -
d_call: TRBD1
j_call: TRBJ1-5
cdr3_aa: CASSLTGDQPQHF
cdr3_nt: TGTGCCAGCAGTTTGACAGGGGACCAGCCCCAGCATTTT

v_call: TRBV5-6
clone_size: -
d_call: TRBD1
j_call: TRBJ2-7
cdr3_aa: CASSGNRGSYEQYF
cdr3_nt: TGTGCCAGCAGCGGAAACAGGGGGAGCTACGAGCAGTACTTC

v_call: TRBV11-2
clone_size: few
d_call: -
j_call: TRBJ2-5
cdr3_aa: CASSLDFMETQYF
cdr3_nt: TGTGCCAGCAGCTTAGATTTTATGGAGACCCAGTACTTC

v_call: TRBV27
clone_size: -
d_call: -
j_call: TRBJ2-2
cdr3_aa: CASTSRGTENTGELFF
cdr3_nt: TGTGCCAGCACCAGTAGGGGGACGGAGAACACCGGGGAGCTGTTTTTT

v_call: TRBV15
clone_size: -
d_call: TRBD2
j_call: TRBJ2-7
cdr3_aa: CATSRDPRGGDSPEQYF
cdr3_nt: TGTGCCACCAGCAGAGATCCCCGCGGGGGGGATTCTCCCGAGCAGTACTTC

v_call: TRBV5-4
clone_size: -
d_call: TRBD2
j_call: TRBJ2-5
cdr3_aa: CASSKPSGTKETQYF
cdr3_nt: TGTGCCAGCAGCAAGCCTAGCGGGACGAAGGAGACCCAGTACTTC

v_call: TRBV11-2
clone_size: few
d_call: TRBD1
j_call: TRBJ2-6
cdr3_aa: CASSLDSGGVLTF
cdr3_nt: TGTGCCAGCAGCTTAGATTCAGGGGGCGTCCTGACTTTC